One sample yielded the 6 T cell receptor beta chains listed below, sequenced in a study of blood T cell repertoires in COVID-19. Sequenced by immunoSEQ multiplex PCR; TCRdb stores in-frame clones only, minus some. The sample records over 200,000 clones, about 85% being singletons. Sequenced material: PBMCs or T cells enriched from blood (not recorded which). The receptors here all came from a young man who had recovered from COVID-19.

The V and J genes are TRBV6-5 and TRBJ2-1; 9 nucleotides match TRBD2. The germline V gene encodes CDR1 MNHEY and CDR2 SVGAGI. Unmatched junction bases numbered 3, after V lost 0 bases and J lost 3 bases. The CDR3 runs 16 residues. CDR3: CASSYSPSGVYNEQFF. Here the CDR3 DNA reads TGTGCCAGCAGTTACTCGCCTAGCGGGGTCTACAATGAGCAGTTCTTC.

CDR3 residues: CASSERTSGRSTEYF. In DNA form, the CDR3 reads TGTGCCAGCAGTGAAAGGACTAGCGGGAGGAGTACCGAGTACTTC. The chain employs TRBV6-1 and TRBJ2-5, with 14 bases that match TRBD2. Unmatched junction bases numbered 8, after V lost 2 bases and J lost 12 bases. The germline CDR1 and CDR2 sequences are MNHNS and SASEGT. The length of the CDR3 is 15 residues.

This chain uses TRBV5-6 with TRBJ1-4; D uncertain. The CDR3 runs to 13 residues. V was trimmed by 4 bases and J by 7 bases, leaving 11 bases between them. Germline V lookup: CDR1 SGHDT, CDR2 YYEEEE. CDR3 region: CASSPSYSEKLFF. Written as DNA, the CDR3 is TGTGCCAGCAGCCCGAGCTACTCTGAAAAACTGTTTTTT.

This clone occurred a few times. The chain employs TRBV5-1 and TRBJ2-1; 7 bases map to TRBD1. After removal of 8 bases from V and 3 bases from J, the junction contained 8 bases not matched to a gene. This CDR3 has 14 amino acids. Per the germline V gene, CDR1 is SGHRS and CDR2 is YFSETQ. Here the CDR3 reads CASATGKGYNEQFF. The CDR3 DNA is TGCGCCAGTGCGACAGGGAAGGGCTACAATGAGCAGTTCTTC.

This chain links TRBV4-2 with TRBJ1-4; 8 bases fit TRBD1. The CDR3 has 14 residues. After removal of 3 bases from V and 4 bases from J, the junction contained 1 base not matched to a gene. CDR1 and CDR2 (germline): LGHNA, YNFKEQ. The CDR3 DNA reads as TGTGCCAGCAGCCAGGGACAGGTTAATGAAAAACTGTTTTTT. Translation: CASSQGQVNEKLFF.

This chain joins TRBV7-8 and TRBJ2-3; 7 nucleotides align to TRBD2. The germline CDR1 and CDR2 sequences are SGHVS and FQNEAQ. The CDR3 is 20 amino acids. Germline trimming cut 5 bases from V and 0 bases from J; bases unmatched to any gene: 20. The CDR3 protein is CASSRGWSGGGPSSTDTQYF. CDR3 in DNA: TGTGCCAGCAGCCGTGGATGGAGTGGCGGGGGACCGTCTAGCACAGATACGCAGTATTTT.